This entry concerns a single T cell receptor beta chain. What it binds is not known. The data derive from a study of T cell responses to AZD1222 COVID-19 vaccine. Study results and limitations: Donor demographics were predominantly white British with a female majority; clonal diversity may be underestimated.

Germline V CDR1 and CDR2: MDHEN, SYDVKM. Trimming took 5 bases from V and 1 from J; bases not matched to a gene: 6. The CDR3 is made up of 15 amino acids. Profiling relied on immunoSEQ multiplex PCR, and the TCRdb table lists in-frame clones only, not all of them. The sample has some 100,000 clones, roughly 90% seen once; the top ten hold about 7.1%. The chain couples TRBV28 to TRBJ2-5; TRBD2 matches at 8 bases. This sample comprised peripheral blood, obtained 28 days after the second AZD1222 dose. The clonotype was recovered from an adult who received the AZD1222 COVID-19 vaccine. The CDR3 spells CASSESGRPQETQYF. CDR3 coding DNA: TGTGCCAGCAGTGAGAGCGGGAGACCCCAAGAGACCCAGTACTTC.